This T cell receptor (beta chain) was obtained from a study of cytomegalovirus exposure and HLA in healthy donors. Broader study findings: Exclusion as indistinguishable affected some V segments, including TRBV6-2 and TRBV6-3.

Use of 60 Vbeta and 13 Jbeta primers characterized the PCR. The table came from immunoSEQ multiplex PCR; TCRdb's copy has only in-frame clones and leaves some out. The sample contains about 190,000 clones, around 75% of which appear only once. V lost 4 bases and J 1 base, leaving 8 bases between the germline ends. Germline V gene data show CDR1 as SGHRS and CDR2 as YFSETQ. This CDR3 comprises 13 residues. This clone was seen a few times. No antigen is known for it. The source is a woman in her fifties or sixties in good health and CMV-seronegative. Sequenced: PBMCs. The chain links TRBV5-1 to TRBJ1-1, with D possibly TRBD1 on 6 matching bases. CDR3 nucleotides: TGCGCCAGCAGCAGGGACAAGAACACTGAAGCTTTCTTT. As protein: CASSRDKNTEAFF.